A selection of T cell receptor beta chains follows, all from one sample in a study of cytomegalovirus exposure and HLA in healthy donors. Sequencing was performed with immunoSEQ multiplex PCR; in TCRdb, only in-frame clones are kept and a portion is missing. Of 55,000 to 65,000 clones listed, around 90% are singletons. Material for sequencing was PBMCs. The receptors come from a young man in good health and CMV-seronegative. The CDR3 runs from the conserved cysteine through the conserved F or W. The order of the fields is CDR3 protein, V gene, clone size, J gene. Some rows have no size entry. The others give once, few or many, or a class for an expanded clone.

CDR3 protein: CASSQDSLNEKLFF
V gene: TRBV5-1
clone size: NA
J gene: TRBJ1-4

CDR3 protein: CASSPSRDIGYTF
V gene: TRBV28
clone size: NA
J gene: TRBJ1-2

CDR3 protein: CASSVAGTGGYEQYF
V gene: TRBV9
clone size: NA
J gene: TRBJ2-7

CDR3 protein: CASRGQGFDNEQFF
V gene: TRBV11-2
clone size: NA
J gene: TRBJ2-1

CDR3 protein: CASSIETEVREAFF
V gene: TRBV5-6
clone size: NA
J gene: TRBJ1-1

CDR3 protein: CASSRGQSANQPQHF
V gene: TRBV19
clone size: NA
J gene: TRBJ1-5

CDR3 protein: CASSRGGKTYEQYF
V gene: TRBV6-5
clone size: NA
J gene: TRBJ2-7

CDR3 protein: CASSVRDIQLGDTQYF
V gene: TRBV9
clone size: NA
J gene: TRBJ2-3

CDR3 protein: CASSDRDRVTDTQYF
V gene: TRBV28
clone size: NA
J gene: TRBJ2-3

CDR3 protein: CASLEGEGNIQYF
V gene: TRBV28
clone size: few
J gene: TRBJ2-4

CDR3 protein: CASRGDSPNEKLFF
V gene: TRBV9
clone size: NA
J gene: TRBJ1-4

CDR3 protein: CASSPPPGLGPHYEQYF
V gene: TRBV27
clone size: NA
J gene: NA

CDR3 protein: CASSLRLAGDSEQYF
V gene: TRBV5-1
clone size: NA
J gene: TRBJ2-7

CDR3 protein: CASSPSGGTDTQYF
V gene: TRBV7-3
clone size: NA
J gene: TRBJ2-3

CDR3 protein: CASSLAPGGSYEQYF
V gene: TRBV11-3
clone size: NA
J gene: TRBJ2-7

CDR3 protein: CASSLWTSGGQETQYF
V gene: TRBV27
clone size: once
J gene: TRBJ2-5